This is a list of T cell receptor beta chains from one sample in a study of blood T cell repertoires in COVID-19. Data came from immunoSEQ multiplex PCR; TCRdb stores just in-frame clones and leaves some out. This table holds fewer than 350,000 clones, roughly 91% found once. The sample was PBMCs or T cells enriched from blood (not recorded which). The receptor source for this set is a woman between 55 and 75 years old in a cohort exposed to, infected with or recovered from COVID-19 (not recorded which). CDR3s leave out the opening cysteine and the closing phenylalanine or tryptophan.

J gene: TRBJ2-7
V gene: TRBV15
CDR3 protein: ATSREGGSGVQQY

J gene: TRBJ2-1
V gene: TRBV6-4
CDR3 protein: ASSDAGLAEGEQF

J gene: TRBJ1-6
V gene: TRBV5-4
CDR3 protein: ASSPRTGISSPLH

J gene: TRBJ1-4
V gene: TRBV18
CDR3 protein: ASSQMDSRLTNEKLF

J gene: TRBJ2-1
V gene: TRBV3-1/TRBV3-2
CDR3 protein: ASSPGSTDAGNEQF

J gene: TRBJ2-1
V gene: TRBV2
CDR3 protein: ASSEALSGWGRDEQF

J gene: TRBJ1-1
V gene: TRBV6-5
CDR3 protein: ASRPLTGGKTEAF

J gene: TRBJ1-2
V gene: TRBV28
CDR3 protein: ASSWGQGDYGYT

J gene: TRBJ1-5
V gene: TRBV25-1
CDR3 protein: ASSEVGAGNQPQH

J gene: TRBJ1-1
V gene: TRBV28
CDR3 protein: ASSLSGQGAF

J gene: TRBJ1-2
V gene: TRBV6-1
CDR3 protein: ASSEGGNYGYT

J gene: TRBJ2-4
V gene: TRBV7-9
CDR3 protein: ASSSQAVGSNIQY

J gene: TRBJ2-2
V gene: TRBV28
CDR3 protein: ASWDRGDTGELF

J gene: TRBJ2-5
V gene: TRBV2
CDR3 protein: ASSDPEETQY

J gene: TRBJ1-5
V gene: TRBV28
CDR3 protein: ASRLGGGDQPQH

J gene: TRBJ2-7
V gene: TRBV29-1
CDR3 protein: SAHGSSYEQY

J gene: TRBJ2-1
V gene: TRBV6-4
CDR3 protein: ASSRETGTANEQF

J gene: TRBJ1-1
V gene: TRBV7-9
CDR3 protein: ASSALGRGAEAF

J gene: TRBJ1-4
V gene: TRBV3-1/TRBV3-2
CDR3 protein: ASSPRDRVNEKLF

J gene: TRBJ2-1
V gene: TRBV30
CDR3 protein: AWSPASEQF

J gene: TRBJ1-5
V gene: TRBV30
CDR3 protein: AWSRDRNQPQH

J gene: TRBJ2-3
V gene: TRBV19
CDR3 protein: ASSSVGTGKDTQY

J gene: TRBJ1-5
V gene: TRBV19
CDR3 protein: ASSIGRVPGSQPQH

J gene: TRBJ2-3
V gene: TRBV10-2
CDR3 protein: ASEPAGVTDTQY

J gene: TRBJ1-4
V gene: TRBV5-4
CDR3 protein: ASSSGGTGGVFEKLF

J gene: TRBJ1-6
V gene: TRBV28
CDR3 protein: ASSLWARGSSPLH

J gene: TRBJ2-2
V gene: TRBV28
CDR3 protein: ASSFSGSNTGELF

J gene: TRBJ1-5
V gene: TRBV15
CDR3 protein: ATSRDPPNPADTSNQPQH

J gene: TRBJ2-7
V gene: TRBV7-2
CDR3 protein: ASSSPGTSGSYEQY

J gene: TRBJ2-7
V gene: TRBV30
CDR3 protein: AWDRSTYEQY

J gene: TRBJ1-5
V gene: TRBV28
CDR3 protein: ASSPPGANNQPQH

J gene: TRBJ1-2
V gene: TRBV9
CDR3 protein: ASSPGGQLNNYGYT

J gene: TRBJ2-5
V gene: TRBV7-8
CDR3 protein: ASSPSGRLVGETQY

J gene: TRBJ1-6
V gene: TRBV11-1
CDR3 protein: ASSYPGNSPLH

J gene: TRBJ2-1
V gene: TRBV2
CDR3 protein: ATSGGYREQF

J gene: TRBJ2-2
V gene: TRBV3-1/TRBV3-2
CDR3 protein: ASSRRPGELF

J gene: TRBJ2-1
V gene: TRBV10-1
CDR3 protein: ASSSASSHEF

J gene: TRBJ1-6
V gene: TRBV19
CDR3 protein: ASSIRDRRSPLH

J gene: TRBJ1-1
V gene: TRBV5-1
CDR3 protein: ASSLAGGNTEAF

J gene: TRBJ2-7
V gene: TRBV13
CDR3 protein: ASRHRDRVYEQY

J gene: TRBJ2-1
V gene: TRBV4-3
CDR3 protein: ASSQDLLVNEQF

J gene: TRBJ2-7
V gene: TRBV7-2
CDR3 protein: ASSMTGSYEQY

J gene: TRBJ1-1
V gene: TRBV19
CDR3 protein: ASSTRQNTEAF

J gene: TRBJ2-2
V gene: TRBV28
CDR3 protein: ASSMISGHHANTGELF

J gene: TRBJ1-5
V gene: TRBV27
CDR3 protein: ASSLAGGGQPQH

J gene: TRBJ1-2
V gene: TRBV28
CDR3 protein: ASSDFPGQGLYGYT

J gene: TRBJ2-7
V gene: TRBV19
CDR3 protein: ASSLTGGTYEQY

J gene: TRBJ2-3
V gene: TRBV15
CDR3 protein: ATSRDQRGNDPQY

J gene: TRBJ2-5
V gene: TRBV18
CDR3 protein: ASSPSLAGAGETQY

J gene: TRBJ2-7
V gene: TRBV7-9
CDR3 protein: ASSLAGAVSYEQY

J gene: TRBJ2-7
V gene: TRBV5-1
CDR3 protein: ASSWGLAGTLYGQY

J gene: TRBJ2-1
V gene: TRBV18
CDR3 protein: ASSPRTSASYNEQF